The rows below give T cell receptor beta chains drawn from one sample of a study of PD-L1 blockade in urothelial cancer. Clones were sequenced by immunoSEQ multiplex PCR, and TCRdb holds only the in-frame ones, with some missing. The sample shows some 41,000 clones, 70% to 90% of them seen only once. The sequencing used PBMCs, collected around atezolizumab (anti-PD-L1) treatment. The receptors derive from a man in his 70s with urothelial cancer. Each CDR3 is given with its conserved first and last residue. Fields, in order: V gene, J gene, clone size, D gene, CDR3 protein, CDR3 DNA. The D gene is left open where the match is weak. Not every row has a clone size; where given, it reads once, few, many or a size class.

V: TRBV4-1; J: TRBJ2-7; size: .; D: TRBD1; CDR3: CASSQDFATGNNWAGGDEQYF; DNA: TGCGCCAGCAGCCAAGATTTCGCAACCGGAAACAACTGGGCAGGGGGCGACGAGCAGTACTTC
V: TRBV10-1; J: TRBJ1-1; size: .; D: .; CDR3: CASSESGRTEAFF; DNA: TGCGCCAGCAGTGAATCAGGGAGGACTGAAGCTTTCTTT
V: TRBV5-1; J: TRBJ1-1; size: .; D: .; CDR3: CASSLHASDMNTEAFF; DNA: TGCGCCAGCAGCTTGCATGCCAGTGACATGAACACTGAAGCTTTCTTT
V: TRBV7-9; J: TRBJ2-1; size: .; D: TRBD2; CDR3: CASSSPPGTSGYNEQFF; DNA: TGTGCCAGCAGTTCCCCGCCCGGGACTAGCGGCTACAATGAGCAGTTCTTC
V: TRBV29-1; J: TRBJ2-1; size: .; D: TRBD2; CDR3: CSVGPSGSRNEQFF; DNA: TGCAGCGTGGGGCCCAGCGGGAGTAGAAATGAGCAGTTCTTC
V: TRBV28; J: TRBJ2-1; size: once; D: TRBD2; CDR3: CASSLWSGSDYEQFF; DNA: TGTGCCAGCAGTTTGTGGAGCGGGAGCGACTATGAGCAGTTCTTC
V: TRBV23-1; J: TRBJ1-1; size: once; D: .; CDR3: CASSQSGTGMNTEAFF; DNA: TGCGCCAGCAGTCAATCAGGAACAGGAATGAACACTGAAGCTTTCTTT
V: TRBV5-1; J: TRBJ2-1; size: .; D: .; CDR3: CASSPPLTMGNEQFF; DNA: TGCGCCAGCAGCCCACCCTTAACTATGGGCAATGAGCAGTTCTTC
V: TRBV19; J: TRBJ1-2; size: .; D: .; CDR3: CASSIRRGLHYGYTF; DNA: TGTGCCAGTAGTATAAGAAGGGGACTCCACTATGGCTACACCTTC
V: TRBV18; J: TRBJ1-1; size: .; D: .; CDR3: CASSPPLGQDEAFF; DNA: TGTGCCAGCTCACCACCTCTGGGGCAAGATGAAGCTTTCTTT
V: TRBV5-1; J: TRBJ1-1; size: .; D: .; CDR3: CASSLTGSTEAFF; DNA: TGCGCCAGCAGCTTGACGGGATCTACTGAAGCTTTCTTT
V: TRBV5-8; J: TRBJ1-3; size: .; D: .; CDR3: CASSLTLGDTIYF; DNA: TGTGCCAGCAGCTTGACTCTGGGAGACACCATATATTTT
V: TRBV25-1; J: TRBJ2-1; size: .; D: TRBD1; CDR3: CASSEGQIYNEQFF; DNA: TGTGCCAGCAGTGAGGGACAGATCTACAATGAGCAGTTCTTC
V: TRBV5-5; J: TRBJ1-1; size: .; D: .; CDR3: CASSLLGPGDTEAFF; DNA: TGTGCCAGCAGCTTGCTGGGTCCAGGGGACACTGAAGCTTTCTTT
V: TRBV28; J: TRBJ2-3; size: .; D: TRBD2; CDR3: CASSPLAPSTDTQYF; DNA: TGTGCCAGCAGCCCACTAGCGCCTAGCACAGATACGCAGTATTTT
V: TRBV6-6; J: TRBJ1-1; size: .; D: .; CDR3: CASSTYRARANTEAFF; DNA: TGTGCCAGCAGTACCTACAGGGCTAGGGCGAACACTGAAGCTTTCTTT
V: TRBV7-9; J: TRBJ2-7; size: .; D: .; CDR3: CASSARQYSYEQYF; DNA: TGTGCCAGCAGCGCTCGACAGTACTCCTACGAGCAGTACTTC
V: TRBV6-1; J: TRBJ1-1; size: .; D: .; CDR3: CASRVQVGINTEAFF; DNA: TGTGCCAGCAGGGTACAGGTTGGTATCAACACTGAAGCTTTCTTT
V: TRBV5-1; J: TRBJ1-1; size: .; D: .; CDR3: CASSLWGQGTEAFF; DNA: TGCGCCAGCAGCTTGTGGGGGCAGGGTACTGAAGCTTTCTTT
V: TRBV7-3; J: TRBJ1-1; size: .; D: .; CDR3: CASSLTRVTEAFF; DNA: TGTGCCAGCAGCTTAACACGGGTGACTGAAGCTTTCTTT
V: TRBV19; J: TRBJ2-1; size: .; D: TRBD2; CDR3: CASSILAGEQFF; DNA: TGTGCCAGTAGTATACTAGCGGGTGAGCAGTTCTTC
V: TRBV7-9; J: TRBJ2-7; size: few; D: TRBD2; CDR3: CASSLGLAGGYEQYF; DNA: TGTGCCAGCAGCTTAGGGCTAGCGGGAGGGTACGAGCAGTACTTC
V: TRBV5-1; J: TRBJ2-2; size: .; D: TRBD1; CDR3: CASSGTGSNTGELFF; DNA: TGCGCCAGCAGCGGGACAGGATCGAACACCGGGGAGCTGTTTTTT
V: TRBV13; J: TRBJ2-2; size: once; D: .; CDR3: CASSLSRQGDTGELFF; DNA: TGTGCCAGCAGCTTGTCCCGGCAGGGCGACACCGGGGAGCTGTTTTTT
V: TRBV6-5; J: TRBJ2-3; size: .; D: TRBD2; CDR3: CASSYSAGGRDTQYF; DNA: TGTGCCAGCAGTTACTCGGCGGGAGGTAGGGATACGCAGTATTTT
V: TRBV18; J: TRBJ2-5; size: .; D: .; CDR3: CASSPPLDSRSETQYF; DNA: TGTGCCAGCTCACCACCGTTGGACTCTAGATCAGAGACCCAGTACTTC
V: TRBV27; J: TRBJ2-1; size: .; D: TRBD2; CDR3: CASSHGLAGGLYNEQFF; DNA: TGTGCCAGCAGTCATGGACTAGCGGGAGGCTTATACAATGAGCAGTTCTTC